The 29 T cell receptor beta chains below all came from one sample that was sequenced in a study of Graves' ophthalmopathy and Graves' hyperthyroidism (dated by TCRdb to 2016 to 2019). TCRdb lists the instrument as Illumina HiSeq 2000. For repertoire sequencing, the TCR beta CDR3 regions were amplified from RNA transcripts. HTBI primers and the Qiagen OneStep RT-PCR kit were used in a first-round RT-PCR, which was followed by a second-round multiplex PCR, size selection and purification. TCRdb cleaned the public reads at Q25 with fastp, built clones with MiXCR and kept in-frame beta chains. Identical CDR3 proteins give one entry, which carries the most common genes and DNA. This sample lists 500,000 to 800,000 distinct CDR3 sequences; about 41% were detected once. The ten largest clonotypes hold roughly 3% of the sample. Source material: peripheral blood. These receptors came from an adult man with Graves' ophthalmopathy.

This clonotype was observed a few times. V gene TRBV2 combines with J gene TRBJ1-1, with TRBD1 matching over 9 bases. CDR3 length equals 15 residues. Per the germline V gene, CDR1 is SNHLY and CDR2 is FYNNEI. J lost 5 bases, V lost 5 bases, and 9 bases had no gene match. DNA for the CDR3: TGTGCCAGCAGTTTGATACAGGGGGCAGAAACTGAAGCTTTCTTT. Protein: CASSLIQGAETEAFF.

This clonotype was seen only once. The chain joins TRBV14 to TRBJ1-2; maybe TRBD1 (5 bases). The length of the CDR3 is 14 residues. Germline V gives CDR1 SGHDN, CDR2 FVKESK. The V end was cut by 9 bases, the J end by 0 bases, with 14 bases between. CDR3 nucleotides: TGTGCCAGTCCCAAGACAGTAGCTAACTATGGCTACACCTTC. It translates to CASPKTVANYGYTF.

Ten or more counts support this clonotype. The chain carries TRBV9 and TRBJ1-4; D is uncertain. Germline loops: CDR1 SGDLS, CDR2 YYNGEE. Trimming left V 3 bases short and J 4 bases short, with 7 bases between. The CDR3 has 13 amino acids. CDR3 amino acids: CASSGASNEKLFF. In DNA, the CDR3 is TGTGCCAGCAGCGGGGCGAGTAATGAAAAACTGTTTTTT.

In regard to this clonotype: A much larger clone differs from this one at a single base, so this may be a read error. CDR3 sequence (DNA): TGTGCCAGCAGCCGTAGGCCAGCCCAAGAGACCCAGTACTTC. Translated, it gives CASSRRPAQETQYF. The chain carries TRBV11-2 and TRBJ2-5; D gene uncertain. CDR3 length: 14 amino acids. The V gene lost 5 bases and the J gene lost 1 base, with 11 bases spanning the gap. In germline, CDR1 is SGHAT, CDR2 FQNNGV.

The chain joins TRBV4-1 to TRBJ2-7; 8 bases line up with TRBD1. The germline V gene encodes CDR1 MGHRA and CDR2 YSYEKL. There are 16 residues in the CDR3. Trimming took 0 bases from V and 2 from J; bases not matched to a gene: 6. CDR3 protein: CASSQDLDRGTYEQYF. The CDR3 nucleotides are TGCGCCAGCAGCCAAGATCTTGACAGGGGCACCTACGAGCAGTACTTC.

This clonotype has a single count. V and J are TRBV10-3 and TRBJ2-5; D may be TRBD1 (6 bases). This CDR3 comprises 14 residues. V was shortened by 6 bases and J by 0 bases, with 11 bases between the two germline ends. Germline lookup yields CDR1 ENHRY and CDR2 SYGVKD. The CDR3 region has the DNA TGTGCCATCAGGAGGACAGAGTACCAAGAGACCCAGTACTTC. Translated, it gives CAIRRTEYQETQYF.

This clonotype was seen more than once but under ten times. The chain links TRBV6-5 to TRBJ1-5; 7 nucleotides agree with TRBD1. The ends lost 5 bases at V and 7 bases at J; junction bases unmatched: 5. CDR1 is MNHEY and CDR2 is SVGAGI in the germline V gene. The CDR3 runs 13 residues. This CDR3 is CASSVQGWQPQHF. CDR3 DNA: TGTGCCAGCAGTGTACAGGGGTGGCAGCCCCAGCATTTT.

Remarks on this clonotype: Being one base from a much bigger clone, this may be a read error. The V call is TRBV19, the J call TRBJ2-2, with D possibly being TRBD1 (6 bases). The CDR3 totals 13 residues. The germline V gene encodes CDR1 LNHDA and CDR2 SQIVND (reference sequence). The CDR3 DNA follows: TGTACCACCGGGACACGTAACACCGGGGAGCTGTTTTTT. Encoded protein: CTTGTRNTGELFF.

Details on this clonotype: A much larger clonotype is one base distant, so this may be a read error. The V gene is TRBV5-1, the J gene TRBJ1-2, with 10 bases lining up with TRBD1. This CDR3 is 15 amino acids long. Looked up from germline, CDR1 is SGHRS and CDR2 is YFSETQ. The chain's CDR3 is CAGSDRDRGNNGYTF. As DNA, the CDR3 is TGCGCCGGCAGCGACCGGGACAGGGGAAATAATGGCTACACCTTC.

The gene calls are TRBV12-3 or TRBV12-4 and TRBJ1-2; TRBD1 aligns across 8 bases. V shed 3 bases and J 2 bases; nucleotides not matched to a gene: 11. This CDR3 is built from 17 residues. The CDR3 sequence is CASSLALGQGANYGYTF. The CDR3 DNA reads as TGTGCCAGCAGTTTGGCCCTGGGGCAGGGGGCGAACTATGGCTACACCTTC.

Notes on this clonotype: A read error may be the cause here, since a much bigger clone is one base away. This chain connects TRBV20-1 to TRBJ2-2; 7 bases align to TRBD2. Germline lookup yields CDR1 DFQATT and CDR2 SNEGSKA (reference sequence). There are 16 residues in the CDR3. V gave up 3 bases and J gave up 0 bases; unmatched junction bases: 7. CDR3 DNA sequence: TGCAGTGCTAGTCCCAGCGGGGAGACGAACACCGGGGAGCTGTTTTTT. This codes for CSASPSGETNTGELFF.

The chain couples TRBV29-1 to TRBJ2-7; 9 bases map to TRBD1. The CDR3 is 15 amino acids. In germline, CDR1 is SQVTM, CDR2 ANQGSEA. J gave up 5 bases and V 4 bases, and 12 bases lay outside the gene matches. CDR3 in amino acids: CSVVPGTGIPHEQYF. In DNA form, the CDR3 reads TGCAGCGTTGTCCCCGGGACAGGGATCCCCCACGAGCAGTACTTC.

With regard to this clonotype: This sequence may be a read error, since a much larger clone differs from it by one base. V gene TRBV5-4 combines with J gene TRBJ2-7; no reliable D call. The germline gives CDR1 SGHNT, CDR2 YYREEE (reference sequence). The CDR3 is 14 amino acids. CDR3 in DNA: TGCGCCAGCAGCCAAGATCCCCTTGTCCGCGAGCAGTACTTC. Translating gives CASSQDPLVREQYF.

A note on this clonotype: The junction does not match germline at one end; this may be a read error. The CDR3 here is CASRINYNSPIHF. The CDR3 region has the DNA TGTGCCAGCAGGATTAATTATAATTCACCCATCCACTTT. The V gene is TRBV14, the J gene TRBJ1-6; D unclear. The CDR3 loop spans 13 amino acids. Germline CDR1 and CDR2: SGHDN and FVKESK.

This clonotype was seen at least ten times. The CDR3, as DNA: TGTGCCAGCAGCCCCAGTGAAGGGGTCGGGGAGCTGTTTTTT. Translating gives CASSPSEGVGELFF. The chain employs TRBV7-3 and TRBJ2-2, with D possibly matching TRBD1 (5 bases). Trimming stripped 5 bases from V and 7 bases from J, with 14 bases between. There are 14 residues in the CDR3. CDR1 and CDR2 from the germline V gene are SGHTA and FQGTGA.

This rearrangement joins TRBV20-1 to TRBJ2-7; 7 bases are shared with TRBD1. Per the germline V gene, CDR1 is DFQATT and CDR2 is SNEGSKA (reference sequence). J lost 3 bases, V lost 3 bases, and 17 bases had no gene match. CDR3 length: 17 amino acids. DNA of the CDR3: TGCAGTGCTAGCCTGACCACTACAGGGGCCTATGGCTACGAGCAGTACTTC. Its protein product is CSASLTTTGAYGYEQYF.

This chain connects TRBV3-1 to TRBJ2-7, with 11 positions matching TRBD1. CDR1 is LGHDT, CDR2 YNNKEL, per germline (reference sequence). The CDR3 length is 15 residues. V was clipped by 4 bases and J by 4 bases; unmatched bases: 6. The DNA for the CDR3 is TGTGCCAGCAGCCTCCACGGACAGGGGGCATACGAGCAGTACTTC. The encoded protein is CASSLHGQGAYEQYF.

In its sample, this clonotype was seen a few times. V and J are TRBV14 and TRBJ2-7; tentative D call: TRBD2 (5 bases). The germline gives CDR1 SGHDN, CDR2 FVKESK. This CDR3 spans 14 amino acids. Trimming stripped 1 base from V and 4 bases from J, with 11 bases between. CDR3 protein: CASSQAGIGYEQYF. In DNA form, the CDR3 reads TGTGCCAGCAGCCAAGCCGGGATTGGGTACGAGCAGTACTTC.

This rearrangement joins TRBV10-2 to TRBJ2-2; maybe TRBD1 (5 bases). The length of the CDR3 is 14 residues. Trimming took 8 bases from V and 6 from J, leaving 16 bases between them. Germline loops: CDR1 WSHSY, CDR2 SAAADI. In nucleotides, the CDR3 is TGCGCCAGCGTTGGAAGGGGATCGGCCGGGGAGCTGTTTTTT. It specifies CASVGRGSAGELFF.

CDR3 sequence (DNA): TGTGCCAGCAGTGCCGAGGAGGGGAACACCTACGAGCAGTACTTC. It translates to CASSAEEGNTYEQYF. This chain links TRBV7-9 with TRBJ2-7, with D maybe TRBD2 (6 bases). The CDR3 extends over 15 amino acids. Germline V gene sequence: CDR1 SEHNR, CDR2 FQNEAQ (reference sequence). With 6 bases removed from V and 2 bases from J, the gap between germline ends came to 17 bases.

The chain links TRBV19 to TRBJ1-5; possible D gene TRBD1, 5 bases. From germline, CDR1 is LNHDA and CDR2 SQIVND (reference sequence). The CDR3 contains 14 residues. V was cut by 9 bases and J by 5 bases, with 17 bases left in between. CDR3 protein: CASSIPGGYQPQHF. As DNA, the CDR3 is TGTGCCAGCAGCATCCCGGGGGGTTATCAGCCCCAGCATTTT.

V is TRBV10-3 and J is TRBJ2-2; D gene unclear. CDR3 size: 13 residues. CDR1 is ENHRY, CDR2 SYGVKD, per germline. The V and J ends lost 5 bases and 8 bases respectively, with 12 bases between them. The CDR3 nucleotides read TGTGCCATCAGTCCGGAAGAACTAGGGGAGCTGTTTTTT. Protein: CAISPEELGELFF.

The chain couples TRBV29-1 to TRBJ1-2; D gene uncertain. The CDR3 is 11 amino acids. The germline CDR1 and CDR2 sequences are SQVTM and ANQGSEA. Trimming removed 1 base from V and 12 bases from J, with 12 bases in between. The CDR3 reads CSVEVGMVDTF. CDR3 DNA sequence: TGCAGCGTTGAAGTGGGGATGGTGGACACCTTC.

This chain joins TRBV9 and TRBJ1-5; 7 nucleotides align to TRBD1. V trimming: 4 bases; J trimming: 2 bases; junction bases outside the gene matches: 9. CDR1 and CDR2 from the germline V gene are SGDLS and YYNGEE. This CDR3 region has 16 residues. The CDR3 sequence is CASSLQGVPGNQPQHF. The CDR3, as DNA: TGTGCCAGCAGCTTGCAGGGGGTACCGGGCAATCAGCCCCAGCATTTT. Looking up the rest from reference TRBV9 and TRBJ1-5 gives the full variable domain: DSGVTQTPKHLITATGQRVTLRCSPRSGDLSVYWYQQSLDQGLQFLIQYYNGEERAKGNILERFSAQQFPDLHSELNLSSLELGDSALYFCASSLQGVPGNQPQHFGDGTRLSIL.

The V and J genes are TRBV10-3 and TRBJ1-2, with TRBD1 matching 7 bases. J lost 0 bases, V lost 10 bases, and 11 bases had no gene match. CDR3 length: 15 residues. Germline V gene data show CDR1 as ENHRY and CDR2 as SYGVKD. The CDR3 is CASSPLQGPNYGYTF. The DNA for the CDR3 is TGTGCCAGCTCACCACTACAGGGGCCTAACTATGGCTACACCTTC.

V usage is TRBV10-3 and J usage is TRBJ2-5; 9 bases fit TRBD1. This CDR3 comprises 14 residues. V was clipped by 8 bases and J by 3 bases; unmatched bases: 7. Germline CDR1 is ENHRY and CDR2 is SYGVKD. Here the CDR3 reads CAISPRDREETQYF. DNA of the CDR3: TGTGCCATCTCCCCCCGGGACAGGGAAGAGACCCAGTACTTC.

This clonotype appeared a single time. The gene calls are TRBV15 and TRBJ1-3; possible D gene TRBD1, 6 bases. V was shortened by 6 bases and J by 5 bases, with 20 bases between the two germline ends. Germline CDR1 LNHNV, CDR2 YYDKDF (reference sequence). This CDR3 comprises 16 residues. The CDR3 here is CATSPSGAGQRNTIYF. CDR3 bases: TGTGCCACCAGTCCCTCGGGGGCCGGACAACGAAACACCATATATTTT.

This clonotype showed up many times. The genes are TRBV15 and TRBJ1-5; possible D gene TRBD1, 5 bases. The CDR3 has 17 residues. The germline V gene encodes CDR1 LNHNV and CDR2 YYDKDF (reference sequence). The ends were cut back, 0 bases at V and 4 bases at J, with 16 bases in the middle. The CDR3 sequence: CATSRDWGRTGNQPQHF. The CDR3 region has the DNA TGTGCCACCAGCAGAGATTGGGGCAGGACGGGTAATCAGCCCCAGCATTTT.

V usage is TRBV30 and J usage is TRBJ2-7; D may be TRBD2 (6 bases). Germline V gene lookup returns CDR1 GTSNPN and CDR2 SVGIG (reference sequence). Trimming left V 1 base short and J 6 bases short, with 13 bases between. The CDR3 has 13 amino acids. The CDR3 sequence is CAWSDGGVAEQYF. CDR3 nucleotides: TGTGCCTGGAGTGACGGGGGAGTGGCCGAGCAGTACTTC.